This TCR beta chain was found in a study of blood T cell repertoires in COVID-19. As for the study in general: Material from acute and convalescent COVID-19 was sourced from the United States, Italy and Spain. From T cells, B-cell-depleted T cells, or PBMCs came the material, which was cDNA or gDNA.

Study processing details: Reference gene primer amplification yielded estimated nucleated cell counts. Here immunoSEQ multiplex PCR was the method, and the copy in TCRdb shows in-frame clones only, minus some. V and J calls and clone size are given by that table; D and trimming were obtained from the DNA. Of around 180,000 clones in the sample, around 74% were seen once. J was trimmed by 2 bases and V by 3 bases; bases with no gene match: 2. The CDR3 runs to 14 residues. Germline V lookup: CDR1 SGHKS, CDR2 YYEKEE (reference sequence). This TCR was recovered from an elderly woman with acute or convalescent COVID-19. This sequence joins TRBV5-5 and TRBJ1-2, with 9 bases lining up with TRBD1. Sequenced: peripheral blood. The CDR3 loop is CASSWDRVNYGYTF. The CDR3 DNA sequence: TGTGCCAGCAGCTGGGACAGGGTGAACTATGGCTACACCTTC.